The next 7 T cell receptor beta chains were all read from a single sample in a study of spatial heterogeneity in lung cancer. Overall study findings and caveats: For expanded intratumoral alpha and beta TCRs, counts tracked tumor mutation counts.

These receptors lack a known antigen. Time point specified: sample taken at primary tumor resection. TCRdb reanalysed the 5' RACE reads using MiXCR and keeps one entry per CDR3 protein. The sample contains approximately 13,000 distinct CDR3 sequences, about 4.6% of which appear only once. This specimen was lung tumor tissue, taken at surgery. These receptors came from a male donor with early-stage non-small cell lung cancer.

Notes on this clonotype: A library prepared for alpha chains yielded this beta chain as an off-target read; its size is of little meaning. The CDR3 loop reads CASSLKAGSHETQYF. CDR3 nucleotide sequence: TGTGCCAGCAGCTTGAAAGCAGGAAGCCATGAGACCCAGTACTTC. The chain recombines TRBV5-6 with TRBJ2-5; unclear D gene. V was pared by 1 base and J by 5 bases, with 15 bases between. Germline V gives CDR1 SGHDT, CDR2 YYEEEE. The CDR3 runs 15 residues.

This clonotype was seen at least ten times. This beta chain is an unintended read in a library built for alpha chains; its size means little. This sequence joins TRBV6-5 and TRBJ2-5; D is perhaps TRBD1 (7 bases). Trimming cost V 5 bases and J 0 bases, with 13 bases left between them. There are 15 residues in the CDR3. Looked up from germline, CDR1 is MNHEY and CDR2 is SVGAGI. The CDR3 reads CASSRRGRYQETQYF. The CDR3 DNA is TGTGCCAGCAGTAGGAGGGGGCGGTACCAAGAGACCCAGTACTTC.

This clonotype showed up many times. With the library built for alpha chains, this beta chain is off target and its frequency is not meaningful. DNA of the CDR3: TGTGCCGCCGCAACAGGAATCCAAGAGACCCAGTACTTC. Encoded protein: CAAATGIQETQYF. The V and J genes are TRBV7-2 and TRBJ2-5; possibly TRBD1 for D (5 bases). The CDR3 is 13 amino acids. The germline V and J ends were trimmed by 11 bases and 1 base, with 14 bases remaining between them. Per the germline V gene, CDR1 is SGHTA and CDR2 is FQGNSA. Based on the CDR3 plus reference TRBV7-2 and TRBJ2-5, the full variable domain is GAGVSQSPSNKVTEKGKDVELRCDPISGHTALYWYRQSLGQGLEFLIYFQGNSAPDKSGLPSDRFSAERTGGSVSTLTIQRTQQEDSAVYLCAAATGIQETQYFGPGTRLLVL.

There are many counts of this clonotype. With the library built for alpha chains, this beta chain is off target and its frequency is not meaningful. The chain recombines TRBV5-1 with TRBJ1-6; D remains ambiguous. The CDR3 totals 13 residues. V lost 0 bases and J 8 bases, leaving 6 bases between the germline ends. From germline, CDR1 is SGHRS and CDR2 YFSETQ. CDR3 sequence: CASSLESYSPLHF. As DNA, the CDR3 is TGCGCCAGCAGCTTGGAATCGTATTCACCCCTCCACTTT.

The table lists this clonotype with many counts. A library prepared for alpha chains yielded this beta chain as an off-target read; its size is of little meaning. The chain is built from TRBV6-2 or TRBV6-3 and TRBJ2-3, with D uncertain. V lost 6 bases and J 6 bases, leaving 7 bases between the germline ends. The CDR3 is 11 amino acids. Germline CDR1 and CDR2: MNHEY and SVGEGT. In nucleotides, the CDR3 is TGTGCCAGCAGCTCAGCGGATACGCAGTATTTT. Translated, it gives CASSSADTQYF.

This clonotype was recorded at least ten times. This beta chain slipped into a library made for alpha chains as a stray read, so its size is not meaningful. V usage is TRBV20-1 and J usage is TRBJ1-1; D is undetermined. This CDR3 spans 13 amino acids. Germline CDR1 and CDR2: DFQATT and SNEGSKA (reference sequence). With 0 bases removed from V and 1 base from J, the gap between germline ends came to 6 bases. CDR3 in DNA: TGCAGTGCTAGAGATATGACGAACACTGAAGCTTTCTTT. Its translation is CSARDMTNTEAFF.

Ten or more counts support this clonotype. This beta chain lies outside the target of a library built for alpha chains; its clone size means little. The chain links TRBV20-1 to TRBJ2-3, with D perhaps matching TRBD1 (5 bases). The CDR3 spans 14 residues. From germline, CDR1 is DFQATT and CDR2 SNEGSKA (reference sequence). Trimming took 0 bases from V and 3 from J, leaving 10 bases between them. CDR3 sequence: CSARDQGQTDTQYF. The CDR3 DNA reads as TGCAGTGCTAGAGATCAGGGCCAGACAGATACGCAGTATTTT.